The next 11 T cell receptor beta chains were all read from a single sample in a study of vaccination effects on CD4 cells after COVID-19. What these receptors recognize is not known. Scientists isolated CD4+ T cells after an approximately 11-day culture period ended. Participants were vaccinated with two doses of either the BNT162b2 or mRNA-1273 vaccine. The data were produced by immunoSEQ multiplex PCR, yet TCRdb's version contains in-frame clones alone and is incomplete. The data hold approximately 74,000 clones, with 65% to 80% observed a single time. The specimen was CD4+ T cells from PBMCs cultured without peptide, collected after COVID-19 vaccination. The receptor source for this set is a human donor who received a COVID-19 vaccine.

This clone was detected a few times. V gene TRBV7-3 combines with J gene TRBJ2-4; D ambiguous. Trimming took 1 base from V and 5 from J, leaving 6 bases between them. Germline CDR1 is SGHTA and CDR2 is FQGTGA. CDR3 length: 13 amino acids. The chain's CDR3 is CASSLSLENIQYF. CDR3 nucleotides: TGTGCCAGCAGCTTAAGTTTGGAAAACATTCAGTACTTC.

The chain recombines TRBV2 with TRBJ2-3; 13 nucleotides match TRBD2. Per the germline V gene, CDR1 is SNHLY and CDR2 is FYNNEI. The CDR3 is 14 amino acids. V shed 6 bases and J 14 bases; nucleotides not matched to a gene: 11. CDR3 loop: CASRTGLAGDPWYF. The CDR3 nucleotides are TGTGCCAGCAGGACCGGACTAGCGGGGGACCCATGGTATTTT. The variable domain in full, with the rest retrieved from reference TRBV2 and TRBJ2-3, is EPEVTQTPSHQVTQMGQEVILRCVPISNHLYFYWYRQILGQKVEFLVSFYNNEISEKSEIFDDQFSVERPDGSNFTLKIRSTKLEDSAMYFCASRTGLAGDPWYFGPGTRLTVL.

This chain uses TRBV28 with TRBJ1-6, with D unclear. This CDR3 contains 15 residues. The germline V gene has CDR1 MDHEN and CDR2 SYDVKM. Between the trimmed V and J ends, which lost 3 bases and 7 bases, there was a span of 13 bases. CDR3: CASSLDGIGNSPLHF. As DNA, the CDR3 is TGTGCCAGCAGTTTGGACGGGATAGGGAATTCACCCCTCCACTTT.

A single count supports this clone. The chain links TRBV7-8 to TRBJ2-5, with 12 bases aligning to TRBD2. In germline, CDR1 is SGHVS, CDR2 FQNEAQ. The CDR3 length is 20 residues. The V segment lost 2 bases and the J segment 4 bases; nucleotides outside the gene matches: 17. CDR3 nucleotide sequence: TGTGCCAGCAGCTTAAGGGGTCGGCTAGCGGGGGGGCCAACAGGAGAGACCCAGTACTTC. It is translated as CASSLRGRLAGGPTGETQYF.

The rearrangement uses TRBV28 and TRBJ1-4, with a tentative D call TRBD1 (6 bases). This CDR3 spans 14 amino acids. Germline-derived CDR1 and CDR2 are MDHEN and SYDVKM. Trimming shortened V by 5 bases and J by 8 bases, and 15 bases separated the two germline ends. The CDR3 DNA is TGTGCCAGCAGTCTCCCCGGGACACAAGAAAAACTGTTTTTT. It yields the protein CASSLPGTQEKLFF.

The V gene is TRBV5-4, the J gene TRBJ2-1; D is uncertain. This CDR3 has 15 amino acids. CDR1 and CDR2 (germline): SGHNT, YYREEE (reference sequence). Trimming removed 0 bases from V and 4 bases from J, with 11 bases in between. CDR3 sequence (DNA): TGTGCCAGCAGCTTGGCCGCGACTGAGTACAATGAGCAGTTCTTC. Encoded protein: CASSLAATEYNEQFF.

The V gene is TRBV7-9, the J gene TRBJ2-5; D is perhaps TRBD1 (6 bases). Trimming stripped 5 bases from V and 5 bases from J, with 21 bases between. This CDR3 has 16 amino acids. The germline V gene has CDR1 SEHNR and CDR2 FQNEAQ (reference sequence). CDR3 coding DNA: TGTGCCAGCAGCCCCCTGCGACAGGCCCAGACCGAGACCCAGTACTTC. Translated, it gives CASSPLRQAQTETQYF.

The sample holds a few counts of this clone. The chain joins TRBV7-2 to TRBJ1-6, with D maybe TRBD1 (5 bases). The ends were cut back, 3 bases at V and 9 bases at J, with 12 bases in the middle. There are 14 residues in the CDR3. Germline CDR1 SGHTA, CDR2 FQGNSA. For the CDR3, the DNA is TGTGCCAGCAGCTTCGACAGCGTTAGTTCACCCCTCCACTTT. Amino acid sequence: CASSFDSVSSPLHF.

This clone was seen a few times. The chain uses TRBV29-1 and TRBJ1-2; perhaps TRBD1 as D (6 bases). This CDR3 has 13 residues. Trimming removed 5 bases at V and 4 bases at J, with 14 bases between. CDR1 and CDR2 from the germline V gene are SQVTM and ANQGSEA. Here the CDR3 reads CSVLQGEGYGYTF. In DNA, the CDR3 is TGCAGCGTTCTACAGGGAGAGGGCTATGGCTACACCTTC.

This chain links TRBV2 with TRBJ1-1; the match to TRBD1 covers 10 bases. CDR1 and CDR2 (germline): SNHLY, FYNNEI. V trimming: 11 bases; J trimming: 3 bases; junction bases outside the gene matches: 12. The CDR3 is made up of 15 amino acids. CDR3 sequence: CAGLRDRGGDTEAFF. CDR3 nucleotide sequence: TGTGCCGGTCTCCGGGACAGGGGTGGGGACACTGAAGCTTTCTTT.

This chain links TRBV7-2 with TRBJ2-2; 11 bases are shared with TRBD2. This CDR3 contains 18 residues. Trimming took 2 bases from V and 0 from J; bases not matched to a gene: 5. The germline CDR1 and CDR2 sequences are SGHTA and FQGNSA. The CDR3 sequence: CASSLKGLAGTNTGELFF. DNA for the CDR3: TGTGCCAGCAGCTTAAAAGGACTAGCGGGTACGAACACCGGGGAGCTGTTTTTT.